The 26 T cell receptor beta chains presented below share a single source sample, sequenced in a study of cytomegalovirus exposure and HLA in healthy donors. PCR involved 60 Vbeta and 13 Jbeta primers. Here immunoSEQ multiplex PCR was the method, and the copy in TCRdb shows in-frame clones only, minus some. This table holds about 130,000 clones, roughly four fifths found once. The sample consisted of PBMCs. The receptors originated from a woman aged 45-65 years in good health and CMV-seronegative.

The chain's CDR3 is CSVPHPDSVTGELFF. CDR3 nucleotide sequence: TGCAGCGTTCCTCACCCGGACTCCGTGACCGGGGAGCTGTTTTTT. The chain carries TRBV29-1 and TRBJ2-2; TRBD2 is a possible D gene (5 bases). The V and J ends lost 5 bases and 5 bases respectively, with 18 bases between them. This CDR3 contains 15 residues. Germline V lookup: CDR1 SQVTM, CDR2 ANQGSEA.

This clone was picked up a small number of times. In the same sample, other DNA sequences code for this CDR3. The chain has TRBV6-1 and TRBJ1-4, with a tentative D call TRBD1 (6 bases). V was pared by 3 bases and J by 0 bases, with 11 bases between. This CDR3 is built from 16 residues. The germline gives CDR1 MNHNS, CDR2 SASEGT. The CDR3 DNA follows: TGTGCCAGCAGTGACAGGGGCGGTGCAACTAATGAAAAACTGTTTTTT. The encoded protein is CASSDRGGATNEKLFF.

The V and J genes are TRBV14 and TRBJ2-1; TRBD1 is a possible D gene (5 bases). The CDR3 sequence is 16 residues long. Germline V gene sequence: CDR1 SGHDN, CDR2 FVKESK. Between the trimmed V and J ends, which lost 4 bases and 8 bases, there was a span of 21 bases. This CDR3 is CASSPARQGIGDEQFF. DNA of the CDR3: TGTGCCAGCAGCCCCGCAAGGCAGGGTATAGGGGATGAGCAGTTCTTC.

The count of this clone is one. The J gene is TRBJ1-2, the V gene TRBV6-5; D might be TRBD1 (6 bases). Between the trimmed V and J ends, which lost 6 bases and 1 base, there was a span of 12 bases. The length of the CDR3 is 14 residues. The V gene's germline CDR1 is MNHEY and CDR2 SVGAGI. The chain's CDR3 is CASRENRDNYGYTF. The DNA of the CDR3 is TGTGCCAGCAGAGAAAACAGGGATAACTATGGCTACACCTTC.

This clone occurred a few times. The chain carries TRBV30 and TRBJ1-5; 8 positions match TRBD1. The V segment lost 0 bases and the J segment 2 bases; nucleotides outside the gene matches: 3. The germline V gene has CDR1 GTSNPN and CDR2 SVGIG (reference sequence). The CDR3 spans 15 residues. CDR3 sequence: CAWSVLGQGNQPQHF. The CDR3 DNA follows: TGTGCCTGGAGTGTACTGGGACAGGGCAATCAGCCCCAGCATTTT.

In this sample, this clone turned up once. The sample carries other DNA sequences with the same CDR3. The V gene is TRBV9, the J gene TRBJ1-1, with 9 bases aligning to TRBD1. This CDR3 is 14 amino acids long. The germline V gene encodes CDR1 SGDLS and CDR2 YYNGEE. The junction had 4 bases not matched to a gene; V was cut back by 2 bases and J by 5 bases. DNA of the CDR3: TGTGCCAGCAGCGTTAGACAGGGGGGTACTGAAGCTTTCTTT. Residues: CASSVRQGGTEAFF. Variable domain in full (rest from reference TRBV9 and TRBJ1-1): DSGVTQTPKHLITATGQRVTLRCSPRSGDLSVYWYQQSLDQGLQFLIQYYNGEERAKGNILERFSAQQFPDLHSELNLSSLELGDSALYFCASSVRQGGTEAFFGQGTRLTVV.

The chain couples TRBV14 to TRBJ1-2; no reliable D call. Germline lookup yields CDR1 SGHDN and CDR2 FVKESK. Trimming took 4 bases from V and 3 from J, leaving 18 bases between them. The CDR3 consists of 16 residues. CDR3 DNA sequence: TGTGCCAGCAGCCCCCTACTTGATAAGAGGGACTATGGCTACACCTTC. Translated: CASSPLLDKRDYGYTF. Supplemented by reference TRBV14 and TRBJ1-2, the full variable domain reads EAGVTQFPSHSVIEKGQTVTLRCDPISGHDNLYWYRRVMGKEIKFLLHFVKESKQDESGMPNNRFLAERTGGTYSTLKVQPAELEDSGVYFCASSPLLDKRDYGYTFGSGTRLTVV.

This clone was observed once. The genes are TRBV13 and TRBJ1-3, with TRBD1 identical over 8 bases. V was clipped by 4 bases and J by 0 bases; unmatched bases: 5. CDR3 length: 16 amino acids. Germline CDR1 is PRHDT and CDR2 is FYEKMQ (reference sequence). This CDR3 reads CASSWYRGSSGNTIYF. For the CDR3, the DNA is TGTGCCAGCAGCTGGTACAGGGGGAGCTCTGGAAACACCATATATTTT.

This clone occurred once. The chain links TRBV4-2 to TRBJ2-2; D gene ambiguous. The germline V gene has CDR1 LGHNA and CDR2 YNFKEQ. There are 15 residues in the CDR3. V was trimmed by 1 base and J by 0 bases, leaving 6 bases between them. The CDR3, as DNA: TGTGCCAGCAGCCAAGTGTCCTCGAACACCGGGGAGCTGTTTTTT. Translation: CASSQVSSNTGELFF.

The V call is TRBV29-1, the J call TRBJ1-2, with no clear D. Germline loops: CDR1 SQVTM, CDR2 ANQGSEA. V dropped 6 bases and J dropped 4 bases, with 18 bases sitting between them. CDR3 size: 14 residues. CDR3 coding DNA: TGCAGCGTAGAGGGTATTGGGGTGTTCTATGGCTACACCTTC. Residues: CSVEGIGVFYGYTF.

This chain uses TRBV5-1 with TRBJ1-2; D possibly corresponds to TRBD1 (5 bases). V lost 0 bases and J lost 1, with 10 bases in between. The CDR3 extends over 15 amino acids. The V gene's germline CDR1 is SGHRS and CDR2 YFSETQ. The CDR3 nucleotides read TGCGCCAGCAGCTTGGCACCAGGGCTTAACTATGGCTACACCTTC. Translating it yields CASSLAPGLNYGYTF.

The gene calls are TRBV5-8 and TRBJ1-5; TRBD1 agrees at 11 bases. V shed 4 bases, J shed 6 bases, and the junction held 6 bases outside the gene matches. The CDR3 consists of 15 residues. Germline V CDR1 and CDR2: SGHTS, YDEGEE. For the CDR3, the DNA is TGTGCCAGCAGCCTCGGGACAGGGGGTCTTCAGCCCCAGCATTTT. Protein: CASSLGTGGLQPQHF.

This clone was counted only a few times. The chain combines TRBV5-1 with TRBJ1-4, with D possibly TRBD1 on 5 matching bases. The germline V gene has CDR1 SGHRS and CDR2 YFSETQ. Trimming pared 4 bases from V and 0 bases from J, leaving 10 bases between. CDR3 size: 15 residues. The CDR3 reads CASSRRGTTNEKLFF. In DNA form, the CDR3 reads TGCGCCAGCAGCCGTCGGGGGACAACTAATGAAAAACTGTTTTTT. The full variable domain, its missing parts supplied by reference TRBV5-1 and TRBJ1-4, is KAGVTQTPRYLIKTRGQQVTLSCSPISGHRSVSWYQQTPGQGLQFLFEYFSETQRNKGNFPGRFSGRQFSNSRSEMNVSTLELGDSALYLCASSRRGTTNEKLFFGSGTQLSVL.

V gene TRBV30 combines with J gene TRBJ2-5, with D perhaps TRBD2 (6 bases). The V gene lost 4 bases and the J gene lost 4 bases, with 19 bases spanning the gap. CDR3 length equals 15 residues. Germline CDR1 reads GTSNPN; CDR2 reads SVGIG (reference sequence). Here the CDR3 DNA reads TGTGCCTGGATACAGACTAGGGGTGGGGGAGAGACCCAGTACTTC. It encodes CAWIQTRGGGETQYF. Filled out from reference TRBV30 and TRBJ2-5, the complete variable domain reads SQTIHQWPATLVQPVGSPLSLECTVEGTSNPNLYWYRQAAGRGLQLLFYSVGIGQISSEVPQNLSASRPQDRQFILSSKKLLLSDSGFYLCAWIQTRGGGETQYFGPGTRLLVL.

This clone appeared a single time. One junction end does not reproduce the germline sequence, and a read error may be involved. J is TRBJ2-1 and V is TRBV5-1, with 13 bases fitting TRBD2. CDR3 length equals 13 residues. Germline V gene sequence: CDR1 SGHRS, CDR2 YFSETQ. This chain's CDR3 is CASTGLAGRSWVF. CDR3 bases: TGCGCCAGCACGGGACTAGCGGGAAGGAGCTGGGTCTTC.

The CDR3 DNA sequence: TGTGCCAGCAGGAGACAGGGACCAGATACGCAGTATTTT. This gives the protein CASRRQGPDTQYF. The rearrangement uses TRBV27 and TRBJ2-3; 7 nucleotides line up with TRBD1. Losses at the gene ends were 6 bases for V and 4 bases for J; bases not matched to a gene: 4. Germline loops: CDR1 MNHEY, CDR2 SMNVEV (reference sequence). The CDR3 loop spans 13 amino acids.

This sequence joins TRBV14 and TRBJ1-1, with a weak D call TRBD1 (5 bases). The germline V gene has CDR1 SGHDN and CDR2 FVKESK. The CDR3 has 15 residues. The V and J ends lost 0 bases and 6 bases respectively, with 14 bases between them. The CDR3 DNA sequence: TGTGCCAGCAGCCAAGACTCTTCTTGGGGGGCTGAAGCTTTCTTT. It codes for CASSQDSSWGAEAFF.

The rearrangement joins TRBV27 to TRBJ1-1; a weak D match, TRBD1 (5 bases). Trimming shortened V by 6 bases and J by 9 bases, and 20 bases separated the two germline ends. CDR3 length equals 14 residues. The germline V gene encodes CDR1 MNHEY and CDR2 SMNVEV (reference sequence). CDR3 loop: CASRNLGTLKKAFF. In DNA, the CDR3 is TGTGCCAGCAGGAACCTGGGGACTTTAAAAAAAGCTTTCTTT.

V usage is TRBV27 and J usage is TRBJ2-2; 7 nucleotides agree with TRBD1. Germline CDR1 reads MNHEY; CDR2 reads SMNVEV (reference sequence). V dropped 5 bases and J dropped 0; count of bases not matched to a gene: 6. The CDR3 covers 16 residues. This CDR3 reads CASSTTGTANTGELFF. DNA of the CDR3: TGTGCCAGCAGTACAACCGGGACAGCGAACACCGGGGAGCTGTTTTTT.

The chain carries TRBV7-2 and TRBJ2-3; 9 nucleotides align to TRBD2. Looked up from germline, CDR1 is SGHTA and CDR2 is FQGNSA. The CDR3 is 15 amino acids. V was clipped by 3 bases and J by 4 bases; unmatched bases: 5. This CDR3 reads CASSFQASGADTQYF. The CDR3 coding sequence is TGTGCCAGCAGCTTCCAAGCTAGCGGGGCAGATACGCAGTATTTT.

The gene calls are TRBV9 and TRBJ2-2; 7 nucleotides agree with TRBD1. V shed 4 bases and J 4 bases; nucleotides not matched to a gene: 7. Germline V gene lookup returns CDR1 SGDLS and CDR2 YYNGEE. The CDR3 runs to 15 residues. The CDR3 sequence: CASSLGQELTGELFF. The CDR3 DNA follows: TGTGCCAGCAGCTTAGGACAGGAGCTCACCGGGGAGCTGTTTTTT.

This clone was seen a few times. The chain carries TRBV6-1 and TRBJ1-1; 7 nucleotides agree with TRBD1. Germline lookup yields CDR1 MNHNS and CDR2 SASEGT. V gave up 4 bases and J gave up 3 bases; unmatched junction bases: 8. CDR3 size: 15 residues. The CDR3 spells CASSVQGEVDTEAFF. The CDR3 DNA follows: TGTGCCAGCAGTGTCCAGGGGGAGGTGGACACTGAAGCTTTCTTT.

Only a few counts were recorded for this clone. This chain connects TRBV27 to TRBJ1-4; tentatively, D is TRBD1 (5 bases). This CDR3 is 14 amino acids long. CDR1 MNHEY and CDR2 SMNVEV come from the germline V gene (reference sequence). The ends were cut back, 2 bases at V and 7 bases at J, with 11 bases in the middle. The CDR3 here is CASSLDRFSEKLFF. CDR3 DNA: TGTGCCAGCAGTTTAGACAGATTTTCTGAAAAACTGTTTTTT.

This chain joins TRBV6-5 and TRBJ1-1; 7 positions agree with TRBD1. Germline values: CDR1 MNHEY, CDR2 SVGAGI. This CDR3 contains 15 residues. V shed 5 bases and J 6 bases; nucleotides not matched to a gene: 12. This chain's CDR3 is CASSLMTGNMAEAFF. The CDR3, as DNA: TGTGCCAGCAGTCTAATGACAGGGAACATGGCTGAAGCTTTCTTT.

V gene TRBV19 combines with J gene TRBJ2-1; TRBD1 aligns across 7 bases. Germline lookup yields CDR1 LNHDA and CDR2 SQIVND (reference sequence). CDR3 length: 13 amino acids. Trimming at V came to 5 bases and at J to 5 bases, leaving 3 bases not matched to a gene. The CDR3 sequence: CASSPRGNNEQFF. In nucleotides, the CDR3 is TGTGCCAGTAGTCCCAGGGGGAACAATGAGCAGTTCTTC.

The chain recombines TRBV6-5 with TRBJ1-1; D remains ambiguous. Trimming cost V 0 bases and J 0 bases, with 11 bases left between them. The CDR3 sequence is 16 residues long. Germline V lookup: CDR1 MNHEY, CDR2 SVGAGI. CDR3 protein: CASSYSISGMNTEAFF. In DNA form, the CDR3 reads TGTGCCAGCAGTTACTCGATTTCGGGGATGAACACTGAAGCTTTCTTT.